The 21 T cell receptor beta chains given below trace back to one sample, sequenced in a study of somatic mutations in cytotoxic T cells in rheumatoid arthritis. Assay used: immunoSEQ multiplex PCR; TCRdb lists only in-frame clones, some missing. The sample has around 13,000 clones, roughly 80% seen once. The sample was CD8+ T cells sorted from blood. The source is an adult with rheumatoid arthritis.

This clone was picked up a small number of times. DNA of the CDR3: TGTGCCAGCAGTGACTCGCAGGGAGGGTCACCCCTCCACTTT. Translated: CASSDSQGGSPLHF. The chain employs TRBV6-4 and TRBJ1-6; a possible D gene is TRBD1 (5 bases). This CDR3 is built from 14 residues. The germline CDR1 and CDR2 sequences are MRHNA and SNTAGT. Between the trimmed V and J ends, which lost 0 bases and 10 bases, there was a span of 10 bases.

This rearrangement joins TRBV6-6 to TRBJ2-7; no reliable D call. The CDR3 consists of 16 residues. Trimming shortened V by 2 bases and J by 5 bases, and 19 bases separated the two germline ends. Per germline, CDR1 MNHNY and CDR2 SVGAGI (reference sequence). CDR3 sequence (DNA): TGTGCCAGCAGTTACACACCGGGCCATTGGAACGACGAGCAGTACTTC. Translated: CASSYTPGHWNDEQYF.

The CDR3 is CASSFPRRDYEQYF. The CDR3 DNA reads as TGTGCCAGCAGTTTCCCCCGCCGGGACTACGAGCAGTACTTC. V gene TRBV28 combines with J gene TRBJ2-7; D possibly corresponds to TRBD2 (5 bases). The CDR3 length is 14 residues. The V end lost 3 bases, the J end lost 3 bases, and 12 bases lay between the germline ends. In germline, CDR1 is MDHEN, CDR2 SYDVKM.

The chain combines TRBV14 with TRBJ2-7; D uncertain. The CDR3 consists of 12 residues. Germline loops: CDR1 SGHDN, CDR2 FVKESK. V lost 4 bases, J lost 4 bases, and 8 bases lay in between. The CDR3 protein is CASSPTLYEQYF. CDR3 bases: TGTGCCAGCAGCCCCACCTTGTACGAGCAGTACTTC. The full variable domain, rest sourced from reference TRBV14 and TRBJ2-7, is EAGVTQFPSHSVIEKGQTVTLRCDPISGHDNLYWYRRVMGKEIKFLLHFVKESKQDESGMPNNRFLAERTGGTYSTLKVQPAELEDSGVYFCASSPTLYEQYFGPGTRLTVT.

J is TRBJ2-3 and V is TRBV4-1; 10 bases are shared with TRBD2. CDR1 and CDR2 from the germline V gene are MGHRA and YSYEKL. Trimming cost V 1 base and J 1 base; bases outside gene matches: 5. This CDR3 is 17 amino acids long. This CDR3 is CASSQVGLAGGTDTQYF. For the CDR3, the DNA is TGCGCCAGCAGCCAAGTTGGGCTAGCGGGAGGCACAGATACGCAGTATTTT.

The chain has TRBV19 and TRBJ2-1, with D unresolved. The germline V gene has CDR1 LNHDA and CDR2 SQIVND (reference sequence). The CDR3 extends over 12 amino acids. The ends were cut back, 1 base at V and 8 bases at J, with 6 bases in the middle. DNA for the CDR3: TGTGCCAGTAGTATAGGGGGTCATGAGCAGTTCTTC. This encodes CASSIGGHEQFF.

This clone appeared a few times. This chain links TRBV6-4 with TRBJ2-1, with 10 bases that match TRBD2. The germline V gene has CDR1 MRHNA and CDR2 SNTAGT. The CDR3 loop spans 14 amino acids. The trim removed 6 bases at V and 6 bases at J, leaving 5 bases unmatched. CDR3 nucleotides: TGTGCCAGCAGCCCGGGACTAGCGAGCAATGAGCAGTTCTTC. The encoded protein is CASSPGLASNEQFF.

This clone has only one observation. This chain joins TRBV28 and TRBJ2-5, with D perhaps matching TRBD1 (6 bases). V gave up 2 bases and J gave up 12 bases, with 28 bases separating them. The CDR3 loop spans 17 amino acids. Germline CDR1 reads MDHEN; CDR2 reads SYDVKM. This CDR3 is CASSLRWSGDNPKTEYF. The CDR3 bases are TGTGCCAGCAGTTTAAGATGGTCCGGGGACAATCCTAAAACCGAGTACTTC.

This clone came up a few times. The rearrangement links TRBV27 to TRBJ1-3; D uncertain. Between the trimmed V and J ends, which lost 7 bases and 1 base, there was a span of 8 bases. The CDR3 sequence is 13 residues long. Germline V gives CDR1 MNHEY, CDR2 SMNVEV (reference sequence). In DNA, the CDR3 is TGTGCCAGCATGGACCTTTCTGGAAACACCATATATTTT. It is translated as CASMDLSGNTIYF.

The gene calls are TRBV7-6 and TRBJ2-7; the D gene could be TRBD1 or TRBD2 (7 bases each). CDR1 SGHVS and CDR2 FNYEAQ come from the germline V gene. Trimming cost V 5 bases and J 2 bases, with 16 bases left between them. The CDR3 has 15 residues. CDR3 region: CASSDDREGPYEQYF. The CDR3 nucleotides read TGTGCCAGCAGCGACGACAGGGAGGGACCCTACGAGCAGTACTTC.

The V gene is TRBV7-8, the J gene TRBJ2-1, with D perhaps TRBD2 (5 bases). Germline CDR1 is SGHVS and CDR2 is FQNEAQ. The V end lost 1 base, the J end lost 7 bases, and 14 bases lay between the germline ends. The CDR3 spans 15 residues. The CDR3, as DNA: TGTGCCAGCAGCTTAGATTCAACTAGTTCGAATGAGCAGTTCTTC. Translation: CASSLDSTSSNEQFF.

The J gene is TRBJ2-7, the V gene TRBV6-1, with D possibly being TRBD2 (7 bases). The CDR3 length is 13 residues. V lost 8 bases and J lost 3, with 14 bases in between. Germline assignment: CDR1 MNHNS and CDR2 SASEGT. CDR3 protein: CASSIGGLYEQYF. The CDR3 DNA reads TGTGCCAGCTCAATCGGGGGGCTCTACGAGCAGTACTTC.

The chain has TRBV28 and TRBJ2-4; 9 nucleotides line up with TRBD1. After removal of 5 bases from V and 1 base from J, the junction contained 6 bases not matched to a gene. From germline, CDR1 is MDHEN and CDR2 SYDVKM. The CDR3 extends over 16 amino acids. The CDR3 loop is CASSLRQGVAKNIQYF. The CDR3 DNA is TGTGCCAGCAGTCTCAGACAGGGGGTGGCCAAAAACATTCAGTACTTC.

The rearrangement links TRBV10-1 to TRBJ2-7, with no clear D. CDR1 and CDR2 (germline): WNHNN, SYGVQD (reference sequence). There are 13 residues in the CDR3. V lost 2 bases and J lost 8, with 13 bases in between. The CDR3 DNA reads TGCGCCAGCAGTGAGCTACTCTCCGGCAAGCAGTACTTC. This sequence encodes CASSELLSGKQYF.

This CDR3 reads CASSLGLLNNSPLHF. CDR3 nucleotide sequence: TGTGCCAGCAGCTTGGGGCTGCTCAATAATTCACCCCTCCACTTT. The gene calls are TRBV7-2 and TRBJ1-6; D is possibly TRBD1 (5 bases). This CDR3 is built from 15 residues. V lost 3 bases and J 5 bases, leaving 11 bases between the germline ends. CDR1 is SGHTA and CDR2 is FQGNSA in the germline V gene.

The rearrangement joins TRBV19 to TRBJ2-7; D gene ambiguous. Trimming took 3 bases from V and 6 from J, leaving 12 bases between them. Germline CDR1 is LNHDA and CDR2 is SQIVND (reference sequence). CDR3 length: 13 amino acids. CDR3 residues: CASSISSGGEQYF. Here the CDR3 DNA reads TGTGCCAGTAGTATTAGTTCGGGCGGCGAGCAGTACTTC.

This sequence joins TRBV27 and TRBJ2-5; TRBD1 agrees at 7 bases. Germline V gives CDR1 MNHEY, CDR2 SMNVEV (reference sequence). The CDR3 sequence is 14 residues long. The V segment lost 5 bases and the J segment 5 bases; nucleotides outside the gene matches: 8. The CDR3 bases are TGTGCCAGCAGTCTTCAAGGGGGCCGGGAGACCCAGTACTTC. Translated, it gives CASSLQGGRETQYF.

The gene calls are TRBV7-6 and TRBJ2-3; tentative D call: TRBD2 (5 bases). Trimming left V 8 bases short and J 1 base short, with 13 bases between. Germline V lookup: CDR1 SGHVS, CDR2 FNYEAQ. CDR3 size: 14 residues. CDR3 sequence reads: CASLPEVGTDTQYF. As DNA, the CDR3 is TGTGCCAGCTTGCCGGAGGTGGGCACAGATACGCAGTATTTT. The variable domain in full, completed from reference TRBV7-6 and TRBJ2-3, reads GAGVSQSPRYKVTKRGQDVALRCDPISGHVSLYWYRQALGQGPEFLTYFNYEAQQDKSGLPNDRFSAERPEGSISTLTIQRTEQRDSAMYRCASLPEVGTDTQYFGPGTRLTVL.

This chain links TRBV19 with TRBJ2-3; 11 nucleotides align to TRBD1. With 5 bases clipped from V and 4 bases from J, the junction kept 8 bases outside the gene matches. Looked up from germline, CDR1 is LNHDA and CDR2 is SQIVND (reference sequence). This CDR3 contains 16 residues. This CDR3 is CASSDTGTGGSDTQYF. The CDR3 DNA reads TGTGCCAGTAGTGACACCGGGACAGGGGGGTCAGATACGCAGTATTTT.

The chain is built from TRBV2 and TRBJ2-2; no reliable D call. The germline CDR1 and CDR2 sequences are SNHLY and FYNNEI. The CDR3 runs 14 residues. Trimming removed 7 bases at V and 1 base at J, with 10 bases between. The CDR3 bases are TGTGCCAGCAACCCCGACATGAACACCGGGGAGCTGTTTTTT. Residues: CASNPDMNTGELFF.

The gene calls are TRBV5-4 and TRBJ2-2; D possibly corresponds to TRBD2 (7 bases). The CDR3 runs to 15 residues. V was shortened by 4 bases and J by 6 bases, with 16 bases between the two germline ends. Germline V CDR1 and CDR2: SGHNT, YYREEE (reference sequence). The CDR3 DNA sequence: TGTGCCAGCAGCGGTACACGGGGGGCGGCCGGGGAGCTGTTTTTT. Protein sequence: CASSGTRGAAGELFF. Full variable domain (missing parts from reference TRBV5-4 and TRBJ2-2): ETGVTQSPTHLIKTRGQQVTLRCSSQSGHNTVSWYQQALGQGPQFIFQYYREEENGRGNFPPRFSGLQFPNYSSELNVNALELDDSALYLCASSGTRGAAGELFFGEGSRLTVL.